This entry lists 5 T cell receptor beta chains sequenced from one sample in a study of blood T cell repertoires in COVID-19. Some clones are missing from TCRdb's copy, which holds only in-frame ones; the method was immunoSEQ multiplex PCR. In the table there are roughly 250,000 clones, around 90% of which are singletons. The sample consisted of peripheral blood. All receptors come from a man in his sixties who had recovered from COVID-19.

The chain is built from TRBV3-1 (or the pseudogene TRBV3-2) and TRBJ2-7, with 8 nucleotides matching TRBD2. CDR1 is LGHDT and CDR2 is YNNKEL in the germline V gene (reference sequence). V shed 4 bases, J shed 7 bases, and the junction held 6 bases outside the gene matches. The CDR3 is 13 amino acids. The CDR3 DNA reads as TGTGCCAGCAGCCGAGCGGGGGCGGGAGAGCAGTACTTC. The encoded protein is CASSRAGAGEQYF.

This clone was seen only once. The chain is built from TRBV6-1 and TRBJ1-2; TRBD1 is a possible D gene (6 bases). Germline-derived CDR1 and CDR2 are MNHNS and SASEGT. The V end was cut by 1 base, the J end by 4 bases, with 16 bases between. The CDR3 runs to 16 residues. The CDR3 region is CASSEVNRVVSYGYTF. The CDR3 DNA is TGTGCCAGCAGTGAAGTAAACAGGGTAGTTTCCTATGGCTACACCTTC.

The chain uses TRBV7-9 and TRBJ1-3; 11 nucleotides match TRBD1. J was trimmed by 3 bases and V by 5 bases; bases with no gene match: 9. Germline-derived CDR1 and CDR2 are SEHNR and FQNEAQ (reference sequence). The CDR3 is 17 amino acids. The CDR3 region has the DNA TGTGCCAGCAGCCCGGGACAGGGGGTTAGGCTTGGAAACACCATATATTTT. Protein sequence: CASSPGQGVRLGNTIYF.

V usage is TRBV7-9 and J usage is TRBJ2-7; tentative D call: TRBD1 (6 bases). The CDR3 runs 16 residues. The germline gives CDR1 SEHNR, CDR2 FQNEAQ (reference sequence). The germline V and J ends were trimmed by 7 bases and 1 base, with 20 bases remaining between them. The CDR3 DNA reads as TGTGCCAGCACCCTTTCGACCGGGACACGTTCCTACGAGCAGTACTTC. This translates into CASTLSTGTRSYEQYF.

DNA of the CDR3: TGCAGTGCTAGTCTGACAGGGGGGCAGCCCCAGCATTTT. It is translated as CSASLTGGQPQHF. This chain joins TRBV20-1 and TRBJ1-5; 9 bases align to TRBD1. V dropped 3 bases and J dropped 7; count of bases not matched to a gene: 4. The CDR3 length is 13 residues. Germline assignment: CDR1 DFQATT and CDR2 SNEGSKA (reference sequence).